A single sample is the source of the 3 T cell receptor beta chains below, sequenced in a study of technical replicates of blood from four donors (dated by TCRdb to the late 2010s). The library was produced with the immunoSEQ multiplex PCR assay. This immuneACCESS table, as held by TCRdb, lists in-frame sequences with V and J called but not all clones. Of the missing ones, under half trace to an unresolved V gene in checked studies; the others have no known cause. The table for this sample lists approximately 92,000 clones; approximately 95% of them were counted only once. The leading ten clones occupy about 0.37% of the sample. Sequenced input: T cells isolated from PBMCs. The source is a human donor in good health.

In this sample, this clone turned up once. The chain has TRBV28 and TRBJ2-7; D perhaps matches TRBD2 (6 bases). V lost 2 bases, J lost 6 bases, and 14 bases lay in between. CDR1 MDHEN and CDR2 SYDVKM come from the germline V gene. The CDR3 covers 14 residues. DNA of the CDR3: TGTGCCAGCAGTTTAGGCGGGACTTTTAGCGAGCAGTACTTC. It translates to CASSLGGTFSEQYF. Supplemented by reference TRBV28 and TRBJ2-7, the full variable domain reads DVKVTQSSRYLVKRTGEKVFLECVQDMDHENMFWYRQDPGLGLRLIYFSYDVKMKEKGDIPEGYSVSREKKERFSLILESASTNQTSMYLCASSLGGTFSEQYFGPGTRLTVT.

The chain couples TRBV14 to TRBJ2-3; TRBD1 matches at 10 bases. The ends lost 5 bases at V and 6 bases at J; junction bases unmatched: 11. CDR3 length equals 16 residues. CDR1 is SGHDN, CDR2 FVKESK, per germline. In DNA form, the CDR3 reads TGTGCCAGCAGCTGGGGTCCGGGACAGGGGAGGGATACGCAGTATTTT. Protein product: CASSWGPGQGRDTQYF.

The chain carries TRBV25-1 and TRBJ1-3, with D unresolved. The CDR3 runs 15 residues. Trimming removed 4 bases from V and 0 bases from J, with 10 bases in between. Looked up from germline, CDR1 is MGHDK and CDR2 is SYGVNS. The CDR3 loop reads CASSVDLFSGNTIYF. CDR3 DNA sequence: TGTGCCAGCAGTGTAGACTTATTCTCTGGAAACACCATATATTTT.